Given below is one T cell receptor (beta chain) in context. This sample was taken from a study of blood T cell repertoires in COVID-19. Overall study: The origin of the acute and convalescent COVID-19 samples was the United States, Italy and Spain.

J gave up 0 bases and V 0 bases, and 1 base lay outside the gene matches. CDR3 length: 15 amino acids. Germline V gene data show CDR1 as LNHDA and CDR2 as SQIVND (reference sequence). The authors' processing: Nucleated cell number was recorded as an estimate derived from reference gene primer amplification. Profiled with immunoSEQ multiplex PCR; TCRdb holds only in-frame clones, not every one. That table furnishes V, J and clone size, whereas the DNA furnished D and trimming. The sample includes under 300,000 clones, 83% seen only once; the top ten take 8% to 9.5%. V and J are TRBV19 and TRBJ1-2, with 7 bases lining up with TRBD1. Sequencing was done on a sample of peripheral blood. The sequence came from a woman between 50 and 59 years old who had recovered from COVID-19. In nucleotides, the CDR3 is TGTGCCAGTAGTATAGAGGGGACAGCTAACTATGGCTACACCTTC. Translated, it gives CASSIEGTANYGYTF.